This T cell receptor delta chain comes out of a study of Vδ1+ human thymocytes. This clone was counted between two and nine times. Its specificity is unknown. Study-level findings and limits: Thymic TRG and TRD repertoires appeared highly polyclonal, with Gaussian CDR3 length distributions.

Sequences come from RNA converted to cDNA by reverse transcription. Multiplex PCR used pooled V-gene forward primers and a constant-region reverse primer to amplify CDR3s. TCRdb called clones from the multiplex PCR reads again using CATT. Of 54,000 or so delta-chain clones in the sample, more than 15% were seen once. The CDR3 sequence is 19 residues long. V lost 0 bases, J lost 0 bases, and 11 bases stayed unmatched. Germline V gives CDR1 TSWWSYY, CDR2 QGS. This chain links TRDV1 with TRDJ1; TRDD3 agrees at 9 bases. This clonotype was obtained from a boy under two years old who had congenital heart surgery. Sequencing was performed on Vdelta1+ gamma-delta thymocytes from the thymus. Sample subset: FACS-sorted CD3+ TCRalphabeta- TCRVdelta1+ TCRVdelta2- thymocytes. CDR3 coding DNA: TGTGCTCTTGGGGAACTTCTCTGCCGGGGATACGGTAACACCGATAAACTCATCTTT. Protein: CALGELLCRGYGNTDKLIF.